This T cell receptor beta chain was observed in a study of OX40 agonist ivuxolimab in advanced cancers. With regard to the full study: The costimulatory receptor OX40 (CD134) was targeted by ivuxolimab, a fully human IgG2 agonistic monoclonal antibody. Intravenous ivuxolimab was administered to patients every 2 weeks at six dose levels: 0.01, 0.1, 0.3, 1.5, 3 and 10 mg/kg. Of the 50 to 55 dose-escalation patients, hepatocellular carcinoma was present in about 20, melanoma in around 15, renal cell carcinoma in 9 and head and neck cancer in 9. In the dose-escalation cohort, 82.7% of patients were male, and the mean age was approximately 60 years, with a range of roughly 23 to 85. Prior anti-PD-1, anti-PD-L1 or anti-CTLA-4 therapy was permitted, and approximately 40% of dose-escalation patients had received checkpoint inhibitors. Partial responses occurred in three dose-escalation patients: two with cutaneous melanoma and one with hepatocellular carcinoma. Peripheral TCRbeta sequencing was intended to test whether TCR sequence diversity was altered and clonal T-cell expansion was caused by ivuxolimab. The monotherapy dose-escalation portion (N ≈ 50 patients) of the phase I ivuxolimab trial is reported in the paper. General findings and caveats noted by the study authors: At doses of 0.1 to 3.0 mg/kg, clonal expansion of both CD4+ and CD8+ blood T cells was observed from baseline to week 6. Partial responders in the 0.1-3.0 mg/kg groups had among the lowest normalized peripheral clonal expansion, especially among CD8+ T cells. After ivuxolimab, more expanded clones were found on average in CD8+ T cells than in CD4+ T cells. Antigen specificity was not determined for the clonally expanded peripheral T cells. Low levels of normalized T-cell clonal expansion were also seen in some patients who did not respond.

About this clone itself: The antigen this receptor binds is unknown. No much larger clone exists at a distance of one base, and base qualities are not known.

The germline V gene specifies SGHVS as CDR1 and FNYEAQ as CDR2. Unmatched junction bases come to 15, with V trimmed by 6 bases and J by 2 bases. Including cysteine and phenylalanine, the CDR3 has 18 amino acids. Only the CDR3 DNA is retained, 54 bases long and in frame from the first base. Patients with autoimmune disease history or receiving systemic immunosuppression were excluded from the trial. Peripheral blood for TCR sequencing was collected from all dose cohorts at baseline, on cycle 4 day 1, and on cycle 7 day 1. Samples came from an open-label, multicenter, first-in-human phase I dose-escalation trial of ivuxolimab. Adults with locally advanced or metastatic head and neck squamous cell, hepatocellular, melanoma or renal cell carcinoma were enrolled in the trial. Before TCR sequencing, CD4+ T cells and CD8+ T cells were sorted from peripheral blood as separate populations. To sequence the TCRbeta CDR3 region, genomic DNA was isolated from the sorted cells. TCRbeta CDR3 regions were sequenced using the immunoSEQ Assay. Held by TCRdb, this immuneACCESS table contains in-frame sequences only and omits some clones. Under half of the omission traces to an unresolved V gene where checked; the cause of the rest is unknown. The sample table lists 7,500 to 8,500 clones, 70% to 80% of them with a count of one. Roughly 18% of the sample belongs to the ten largest clones.

The source material was CD4+ or CD8+ T cells sorted from blood, sampled in a trial of the OX40 agonist ivuxolimab. The rearranged chain carries TRBV7-6 and TRBJ2-3; the central 9 bases match TRBD2. This TCR came from an adult with an advanced solid tumor such as melanoma, head and neck, liver or kidney cancer. The CDR3 protein is CASSSAWERGALTDTQYF. The sequence in DNA is TGTGCCAGCAGTTCTGCTTGGGAGCGGGGGGCCCTCACAGATACGCAGTATTTT.